What follows describes a single T cell receptor (beta chain). What it recognizes is unknown. This sample was included in a study of beta chain features in type 1 diabetes. Whole-study results and caveats: TCRB CDR3s were moderately but significantly shorter in Type 1 diabetes patients in all four CD4+ subsets. Across patients, naive, central memory and Treg TCRB repertoires exhibited apparently greater similarity than was observed across healthy donors.

TCRB transcripts that were expressed got sequenced, as all of the isolated RNA had been reverse transcribed. Samples of naive, central memory and regulatory T cells yielded a mean of around 3.5 million reads. Some clones are missing from TCRdb's copy, which holds only in-frame ones; the method was immunoSEQ multiplex PCR. The data contain 250,000 or so clones, 68% of them seen just once; the ten biggest clones take up almost 0.055%. The source of this sequence is a man aged 25-40 years in good health. The sample comprised naive CD4+ T cells from blood.

CDR3 nucleotides: TGCAGTGCTCCAGGGATGAAGGGCTACACCTTC. It codes for CSAPGMKGYTF. The rearrangement uses TRBV20-1 and TRBJ1-2; possibly TRBD1 for D (5 bases). The germline V gene has CDR1 DFQATT and CDR2 SNEGSKA (reference sequence). With 5 bases removed from V and 8 bases from J, the gap between germline ends came to 12 bases. There are 11 residues in the CDR3.